This T cell receptor (beta chain) was sequenced during a study of blood T cell repertoires in COVID-19. Participants were aged about 18 to 89 years from 20 to 30 US areas. The study assigned cohorts using participant-reported clinical history. V lost 0 bases and J lost 3, with 20 bases in between. The CDR3 has 18 amino acids. Germline CDR1 is GTSNPN and CDR2 is SVGIG (reference sequence). The data were produced by immunoSEQ multiplex PCR, yet TCRdb's version contains in-frame clones alone and is incomplete. The repertoire holds 150,000 or so clones, with 88% as singletons. V is TRBV30 and J is TRBJ2-2, with D tentatively TRBD2 (5 bases). Sequencing input: PBMCs or T cells enriched from blood (not recorded which). The origin of this receptor is a woman between 25 and 40 years old with acute COVID-19. The DNA for the CDR3 is TGTGCCTGGAGTGTGTCCCGTATGGGGAGAGCGTACACCGGGGAGCTGTTTTTT. Its translation: CAWSVSRMGRAYTGELFF.